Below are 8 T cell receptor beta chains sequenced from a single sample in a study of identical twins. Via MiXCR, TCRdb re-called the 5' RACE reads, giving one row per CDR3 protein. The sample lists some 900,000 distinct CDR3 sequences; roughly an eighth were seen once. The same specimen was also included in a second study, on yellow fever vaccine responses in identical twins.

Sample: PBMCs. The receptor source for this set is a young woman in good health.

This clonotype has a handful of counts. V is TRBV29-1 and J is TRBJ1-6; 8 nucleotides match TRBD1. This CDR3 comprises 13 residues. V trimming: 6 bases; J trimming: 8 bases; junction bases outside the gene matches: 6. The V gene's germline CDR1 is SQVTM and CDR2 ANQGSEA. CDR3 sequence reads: CSVQDRVDSPLHF. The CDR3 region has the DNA TGCAGCGTACAGGACAGGGTGGATTCACCCCTCCACTTT.

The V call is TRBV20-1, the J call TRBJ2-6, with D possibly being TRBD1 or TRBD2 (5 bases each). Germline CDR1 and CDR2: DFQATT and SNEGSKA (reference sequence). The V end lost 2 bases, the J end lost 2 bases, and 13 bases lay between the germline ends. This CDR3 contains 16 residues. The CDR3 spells CSARIRGPTGANVLTF. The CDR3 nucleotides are TGCAGTGCTAGAATTCGGGGCCCAACTGGGGCCAACGTCCTGACTTTC.

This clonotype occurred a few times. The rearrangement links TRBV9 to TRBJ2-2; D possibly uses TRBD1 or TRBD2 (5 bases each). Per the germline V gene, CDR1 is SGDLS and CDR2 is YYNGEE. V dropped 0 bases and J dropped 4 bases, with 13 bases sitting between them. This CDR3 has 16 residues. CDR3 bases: TGTGCCAGCAGCGTAGGGTGGGGGAGTGGCACCGGGGAGCTGTTTTTT. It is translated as CASSVGWGSGTGELFF.

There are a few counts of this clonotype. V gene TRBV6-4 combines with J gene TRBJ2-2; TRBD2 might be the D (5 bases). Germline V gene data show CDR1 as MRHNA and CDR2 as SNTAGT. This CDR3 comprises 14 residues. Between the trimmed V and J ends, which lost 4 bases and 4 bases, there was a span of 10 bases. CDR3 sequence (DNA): TGTGCCAGCAGTGCCGGGGTGGGCACCGGGGAGCTGTTTTTT. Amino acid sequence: CASSAGVGTGELFF.

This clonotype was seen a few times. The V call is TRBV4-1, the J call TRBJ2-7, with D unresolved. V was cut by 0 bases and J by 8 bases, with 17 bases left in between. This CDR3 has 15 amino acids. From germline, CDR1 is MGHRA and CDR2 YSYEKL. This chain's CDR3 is CASSQDWVGSWQQYF. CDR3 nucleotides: TGCGCCAGCAGCCAAGACTGGGTTGGTAGCTGGCAGCAGTACTTC.

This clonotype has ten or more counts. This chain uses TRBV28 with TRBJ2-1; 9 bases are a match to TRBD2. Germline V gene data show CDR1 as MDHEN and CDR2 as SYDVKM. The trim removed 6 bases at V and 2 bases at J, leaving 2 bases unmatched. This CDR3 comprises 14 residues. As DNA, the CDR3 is TGTGCCAGCAGAGGGACTAGCCCCTACAATGAGCAGTTCTTC. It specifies CASRGTSPYNEQFF. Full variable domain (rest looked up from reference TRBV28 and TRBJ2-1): DVKVTQSSRYLVKRTGEKVFLECVQDMDHENMFWYRQDPGLGLRLIYFSYDVKMKEKGDIPEGYSVSREKKERFSLILESASTNQTSMYLCASRGTSPYNEQFFGPGTRLTVL.

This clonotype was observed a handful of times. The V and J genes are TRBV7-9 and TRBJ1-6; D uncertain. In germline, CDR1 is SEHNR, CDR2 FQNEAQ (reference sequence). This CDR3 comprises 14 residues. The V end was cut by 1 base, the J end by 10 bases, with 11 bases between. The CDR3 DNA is TGTGCCAGCAGCTTAGACCCTAGGGAATCACCCCTCCACTTT. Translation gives CASSLDPRESPLHF.

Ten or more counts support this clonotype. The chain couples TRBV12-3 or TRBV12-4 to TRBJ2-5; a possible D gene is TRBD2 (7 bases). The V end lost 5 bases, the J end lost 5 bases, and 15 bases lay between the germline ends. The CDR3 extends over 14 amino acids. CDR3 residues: CASSLGGPRETQYF. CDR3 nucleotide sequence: TGTGCCAGCAGTCTCGGGGGGCCTAGGGAGACCCAGTACTTC.